The 27 T cell receptor beta chains given below trace back to one sample, sequenced in a study of T cell responses to AZD1222 COVID-19 vaccine. Assay: immunoSEQ multiplex PCR; the TCRdb copy retains only in-frame clones and omits some. The sample lists 110,000 to 150,000 clones, 70% to 90% seen once, with 8% in the top ten. The sequencing here drew on peripheral blood, taken on day 0 of AZD1222 vaccination. These receptors were collected from an adult in good health.

The chain has TRBV5-1 and TRBJ1-6, with TRBD1 identical over 9 bases. With 2 bases clipped from V and 5 bases from J, the junction kept 2 bases outside the gene matches. The CDR3 is 15 residues long. CDR1 is SGHRS, CDR2 YFSETQ, per germline. The CDR3 bases are TGCGCCAGCAGCTTAGGGACAGGGAATAATTCACCCCTCCACTTT. This gives the protein CASSLGTGNNSPLHF.

V and J are TRBV5-1 and TRBJ2-2; a weak D match, TRBD2 (5 bases). CDR1 and CDR2 (germline): SGHRS, YFSETQ. The CDR3 length is 15 residues. Between the trimmed V and J ends, which lost 4 bases and 6 bases, there was a span of 16 bases. The CDR3 spells CASSPGGPMAGELFF. Written as DNA, the CDR3 is TGCGCCAGCAGCCCCGGAGGCCCGATGGCCGGGGAGCTGTTTTTT.

The rearrangement links TRBV9 to TRBJ2-7; D possibly corresponds to TRBD2 (5 bases). CDR1 and CDR2 from the germline V gene are SGDLS and YYNGEE. The CDR3 has 15 amino acids. Trimming cost V 4 bases and J 4 bases, with 18 bases left between them. The CDR3 sequence: CASSPGWTVGYEQYF. Written as DNA, the CDR3 is TGTGCCAGCAGCCCGGGTTGGACTGTGGGTTACGAGCAGTACTTC.

The CDR3 coding sequence is TGTGCCAGCGGGAGGACCGCAGGATATGGCTACACCTTC. As protein: CASGRTAGYGYTF. J is TRBJ1-2 and V is TRBV14; D remains unclear. The CDR3 length is 13 residues. V lost 8 bases, J lost 5 bases, and 15 bases lay in between. The germline CDR1 and CDR2 sequences are SGHDN and FVKESK.

This clone appeared a few times. The chain uses TRBV6-2 or TRBV6-3 and TRBJ2-7, with D maybe TRBD2 (5 bases). This CDR3 spans 12 amino acids. Trimming shortened V by 0 bases and J by 9 bases, and 9 bases separated the two germline ends. Germline-derived CDR1 and CDR2 are MNHEY and SVGEGT. The CDR3 coding sequence is TGTGCCAGCAGTTACTCGACTACATTGCAGTACTTC. It yields the protein CASSYSTTLQYF.

V is TRBV5-1 and J is TRBJ2-3; 7 bases align to TRBD2. Germline V gives CDR1 SGHRS, CDR2 YFSETQ. After removal of 0 bases from V and 1 base from J, the junction contained 2 bases not matched to a gene. The CDR3 totals 15 residues. CDR3 loop: CASSLAGLGTDTQYF. CDR3 coding DNA: TGCGCCAGCAGCTTGGCCGGACTAGGCACAGATACGCAGTATTTT.

The chain links TRBV27 to TRBJ2-7; D might be TRBD1 (6 bases). Germline V CDR1 and CDR2: MNHEY, SMNVEV (reference sequence). The V end was cut by 7 bases, the J end by 6 bases, with 10 bases between. The CDR3 loop spans 11 amino acids. The CDR3 region has the DNA TGTGCCAGCATCCAGGGGCCCGAGCAGTACTTC. Protein product: CASIQGPEQYF.

The chain carries TRBV11-2 and TRBJ1-1; TRBD1 agrees at 7 bases. Germline V CDR1 and CDR2: SGHAT, FQNNGV. V dropped 5 bases and J dropped 4; count of bases not matched to a gene: 13. The CDR3 loop spans 16 amino acids. CDR3 loop: CASSNLGEGATTEAFF. CDR3 DNA: TGTGCCAGCAGCAATTTGGGGGAGGGGGCGACCACTGAAGCTTTCTTT.

The CDR3 is CASSPAGTGTLGNTIYF. CDR3 nucleotides: TGTGCCAGCAGCCCCGCCGGGACAGGGACCCTCGGAAACACCATATATTTT. This chain links TRBV28 with TRBJ1-3; 9 positions agree with TRBD1. The CDR3 runs to 17 residues. Trimming cost V 6 bases and J 4 bases; bases outside gene matches: 13. The germline CDR1 and CDR2 sequences are MDHEN and SYDVKM.

The rearrangement links TRBV21-1 to TRBJ2-2; TRBD2, the D gene given by the table, was not confirmed from the DNA. TRBV21-1 is classified as a pseudogene. CDR3 length: 13 residues. The DNA for the CDR3 is TGTGCCAGCGGGGAGGCGCGTATCGGGGAGCTGTTTTTT. Translated: CASGEARIGELFF.

This chain uses TRBV10-3 with TRBJ1-2, with 9 nucleotides matching TRBD1. This CDR3 comprises 14 residues. V lost 10 bases to trimming and J lost 0 bases; unmatched junction nucleotides: 6. CDR1 and CDR2 (germline): ENHRY, SYGVKD. In DNA form, the CDR3 reads TGTGCCACACAACAGGGGGCCTCTAACTATGGCTACACCTTC. Its translation is CATQQGASNYGYTF.

The V call is TRBV5-1, the J call TRBJ2-7; D ambiguous. This CDR3 contains 12 residues. V lost 4 bases and J lost 6, with 11 bases in between. Looked up from germline, CDR1 is SGHRS and CDR2 is YFSETQ. CDR3 DNA: TGCGCCAGCAGCCCCGGGCTGGCCGAGCAGTACTTC. Its protein is CASSPGLAEQYF.

The chain combines TRBV5-1 with TRBJ1-2; D not resolved. This CDR3 has 15 residues. From germline, CDR1 is SGHRS and CDR2 YFSETQ. V was trimmed by 1 base and J by 1 base, leaving 11 bases between them. CDR3 amino acids: CASSLRTDDNYGYTF. CDR3 coding DNA: TGCGCCAGCAGCTTGCGGACGGATGATAACTATGGCTACACCTTC.

V usage is TRBV7-2 and J usage is TRBJ2-1, with 10 bases that match TRBD2. V trimming: 3 bases; J trimming: 3 bases; junction bases outside the gene matches: 2. Germline V CDR1 and CDR2: SGHTA, FQGNSA. The CDR3 runs to 15 residues. The CDR3 protein is CASSFGLADYNEQFF. As DNA, the CDR3 is TGTGCCAGCAGCTTCGGACTAGCGGACTACAATGAGCAGTTCTTC.

Points on this clone: The same CDR3 arises from other DNA sequences in this sample as well. The J gene is TRBJ2-2, the V gene TRBV30; D is perhaps TRBD1 (6 bases). Per germline, CDR1 GTSNPN and CDR2 SVGIG (reference sequence). The CDR3 has 14 residues. Trimming stripped 4 bases from V and 0 bases from J, with 9 bases between. The CDR3: CAWTRGANTGELFF. The CDR3 nucleotides are TGTGCCTGGACCAGGGGAGCGAACACCGGGGAGCTGTTTTTT.

V and J are TRBV6-5 and TRBJ1-5; perhaps TRBD1 as D (5 bases). Per the germline V gene, CDR1 is MNHEY and CDR2 is SVGAGI. The CDR3 is 15 amino acids. Trimming pared 5 bases from V and 0 bases from J, leaving 11 bases between. The CDR3 is CASSLGEYSNQPQHF. In DNA, the CDR3 is TGTGCCAGCAGTCTGGGGGAGTATAGCAATCAGCCCCAGCATTTT.

The rearrangement joins TRBV18 to TRBJ1-5; 7 nucleotides align to TRBD1. V was pared by 5 bases and J by 7 bases, with 8 bases of the junction left unmatched. Germline CDR1 is KGHSH and CDR2 is LQKENI. This CDR3 comprises 14 residues. CDR3 nucleotides: TGTGCCAGCTCAACCCGGGACAGTCACCAGCCCCAGCATTTT. Protein product: CASSTRDSHQPQHF.

The gene calls are TRBV7-2 and TRBJ1-4; TRBD1 matches 7 bases. The V segment lost 5 bases and the J segment 0 bases; nucleotides outside the gene matches: 9. Germline V CDR1 and CDR2: SGHTA, FQGNSA. There are 17 residues in the CDR3. The CDR3 region is CASSRDRMDPTNEKLFF. The CDR3 DNA follows: TGTGCCAGCAGCCGGGACAGAATGGATCCAACTAATGAAAAACTGTTTTTT.

The chain carries TRBV4-1 and TRBJ1-3; 7 bases fit TRBD1. The CDR3 length is 15 residues. Germline-derived CDR1 and CDR2 are MGHRA and YSYEKL. With V trimmed by 1 base and J by 0 bases, 0 bases remained unmatched. The CDR3 bases are TGCGCCAGCAGCCAAGGGGACAGCTCTGGAAACACCATATATTTT. Protein product: CASSQGDSSGNTIYF.

The chain uses TRBV19 and TRBJ1-4, with a tentative D call TRBD1 (5 bases). Germline V CDR1 and CDR2: LNHDA, SQIVND (reference sequence). The CDR3 runs to 14 residues. Trimming pared 6 bases from V and 8 bases from J, leaving 16 bases between. CDR3 in amino acids: CASSPTGVREKLFF. The CDR3 DNA follows: TGTGCCAGTAGCCCAACGGGGGTTCGAGAAAAACTGTTTTTT.

V is TRBV12-3 or TRBV12-4 and J is TRBJ1-2; D not resolved. V was pared by 1 base and J by 5 bases, with 8 bases between. There are 13 residues in the CDR3. The CDR3 spells CASSLGHLYGYTF. The CDR3 bases are TGTGCCAGCAGTTTAGGCCATCTTTATGGCTACACCTTC.

This chain joins TRBV28 and TRBJ2-7; 8 bases fit TRBD2. The CDR3 loop spans 14 amino acids. The V gene end was trimmed by 5 bases and the J gene end by 0 bases; junction bases not matched to a gene: 3. The V gene's germline CDR1 is MDHEN and CDR2 SYDVKM. The CDR3 protein is CASSNSGNSYEQYF. CDR3 nucleotides: TGTGCCAGCAGTAATAGCGGGAACTCCTACGAGCAGTACTTC.

CDR3 sequence reads: CASTRTGTAKQYF. The CDR3 DNA sequence: TGTGCCAGCACCAGGACAGGGACCGCCAAGCAGTATTTT. The V and J genes are TRBV2 and TRBJ2-3, with TRBD1 matching over 8 bases. V lost 7 bases to trimming and J lost 11 bases; unmatched junction nucleotides: 11. The CDR3 spans 13 residues. Germline V gives CDR1 SNHLY, CDR2 FYNNEI.

V gene TRBV11-3 combines with J gene TRBJ2-2; no reliable D call. From germline, CDR1 is SGHNT and CDR2 YENEEA. This CDR3 comprises 15 residues. The V gene lost 5 bases and the J gene lost 3 bases, with 13 bases spanning the gap. CDR3 sequence (DNA): TGTGCCAGCAGCCTTGAACCGACGGACACCGGGGAGCTGTTTTTT. It encodes CASSLEPTDTGELFF.

This rearrangement joins TRBV7-2 to TRBJ2-7, with D possibly matching TRBD1 (6 bases). Trimming left V 1 base short and J 2 bases short, with 18 bases between. CDR1 is SGHTA and CDR2 is FQGNSA in the germline V gene. The CDR3 spans 17 residues. The CDR3 DNA is TGTGCCAGCAGCTTAGTCCGGGGCAGGGGCAAAACCTACGAGCAGTACTTC. It yields the protein CASSLVRGRGKTYEQYF.

In its sample, this clone was seen once. The chain employs TRBV2 and TRBJ2-7, with 7 bases that match TRBD1. Looked up from germline, CDR1 is SNHLY and CDR2 is FYNNEI. Germline trimming cut 11 bases from V and 7 bases from J; bases unmatched to any gene: 11. The CDR3 loop spans 12 amino acids. The DNA for the CDR3 is TGTGCCCTCGGGACAGTCACCCGAGAGCAGTACTTC. Protein product: CALGTVTREQYF.

The chain joins TRBV19 to TRBJ1-2, with 7 nucleotides matching TRBD1. This CDR3 is built from 16 residues. CDR1 and CDR2 (germline): LNHDA, SQIVND (reference sequence). With V trimmed by 2 bases and J by 5 bases, 11 bases remained unmatched. Here the CDR3 DNA reads TGTGCCAGTAGTATACCCGCAGGGGGGCGAAGGTATGGCTACACCTTC. Translation gives CASSIPAGGRRYGYTF.